The rows below give T cell receptor beta chains drawn from one sample of a study of cytomegalovirus exposure and HLA in healthy donors. TCRdb keeps only in-frame clones here, not all; method: immunoSEQ multiplex PCR. The table includes fewer than 95,000 clones, around 84% detected once. The material sequenced was PBMCs. The receptors here all came from a man in his forties or fifties in good health and CMV-seropositive. Both conserved end residues are part of each CDR3. A D gene is named only where the DNA matches it firmly. For some rows the clone size is stated as once, few or many, or as a class when expanded; others skip it.

d_call	v_call	clone_size	j_call	cdr3_nt	cdr3_aa
-	TRBV10-1	-	TRBJ2-1	TGCGCCAGCAGTGAGTCCGGGGTGGGCAATGAGCAGTTCTTC	CASSESGVGNEQFF
TRBD1	TRBV5-1	-	TRBJ2-5	TGCGCCAGCAGCTCCTCGGGACAGGGGCAGGAGACCCAGTACTTC	CASSSSGQGQETQYF
TRBD1	TRBV19	once	TRBJ1-1	TGTGCCATCCGGGACAGGGTCAGTACTGAAGCTTTCTTT	CAIRDRVSTEAFF
TRBD2	TRBV14	-	TRBJ2-1	TGTGCCAGCAGCCAGCGACTAAGCGGGAGGGCCGGTTCCTACAATGAGCAGTTCTTC	CASSQRLSGRAGSYNEQFF
TRBD2	TRBV2	-	TRBJ2-3	TGTGCCAGCAGGACTAGCGGGGGTGAAGATACGCAGTATTTT	CASRTSGGEDTQYF
-	TRBV6-1	-	TRBJ2-5	TGTGCCAGCAGTACTTCCGGGACACAAGAGACCCAGTACTTC	CASSTSGTQETQYF
-	TRBV5-4	-	TRBJ2-7	TGTGCCAGCAGCGGCGGAATTGGGACAAATTACGAGCAGTACTTC	CASSGGIGTNYEQYF
-	TRBV10-2	-	TRBJ2-2	TGCGCCAGCAAGCGGACAGAGAACACCGGGGAGCTGTTTTTT	CASKRTENTGELFF
TRBD2	TRBV9	few	TRBJ2-7	TGTGCCAGCAGCGTAGCATCGTCTAGCGGCTACGAGCAGTACTTC	CASSVASSSGYEQYF
TRBD2	TRBV23-1	-	TRBJ2-2	TGCGCCATTCTGGCCCCGGGGACTATTGGCACCGGGGAGCTGTTTTTT	CAILAPGTIGTGELFF
-	TRBV5-1	few	TRBJ2-5	TGCGCCAGCAGCCCCTCTGACATCCGTCAGGGGACCCAGTACTTC	CASSPSDIRQGTQYF
TRBD1	TRBV19	-	TRBJ1-5	TGTGCCAGTAGGGACAGGGGGCGCAGGGATCAGCCCCAGCATTTT	CASRDRGRRDQPQHF
TRBD1	TRBV30	-	TRBJ1-1	TGTGCCTGGGGGGGGACAGTGAACACTGAAGCTTTCTTT	CAWGGTVNTEAFF
TRBD1	TRBV5-6	-	TRBJ1-1	TGTGCCAGCAGCTGGGGACAGCCGAACACTGAAGCTTTCTTT	CASSWGQPNTEAFF
TRBD1	TRBV28	-	TRBJ1-3	TGTGCCAGCAGTAATTACAGGGGAGTAATACCTGGAAACACCATATATTTT	CASSNYRGVIPGNTIYF
-	TRBV29-1	-	TRBJ1-1	TGCAGCGTCCGACTTATAGAAGCTTTCTTT	CSVRLIEAFF
-	TRBV6-1	-	TRBJ1-3	TGTGCCAGCAGCGTCGGGGGGGAGGCTGGAAACACCATATATTTT	CASSVGGEAGNTIYF
-	TRBV7-6	-	TRBJ2-6	TGTGCCAGCAGCCCCACGCGGAGCGCCTCTGGGGCCAACGTCCTGACTTTC	CASSPTRSASGANVLTF
-	TRBV6-1	-	TRBJ2-7	TGTGCCAGCAGTGCCACAGGGAGCTCCTACGAGCAGTACTTC	CASSATGSSYEQYF
-	TRBV6-1	-	TRBJ1-3	TGTGCCAGCAGCTACAGGTGGGATTCGCAAAACACCATATATTTT	CASSYRWDSQNTIYF
-	TRBV18	-	TRBJ2-5	TGTGCCAGCTCACCACGGGCAGGGGAGGAGACCCAGTACTTC	CASSPRAGEETQYF